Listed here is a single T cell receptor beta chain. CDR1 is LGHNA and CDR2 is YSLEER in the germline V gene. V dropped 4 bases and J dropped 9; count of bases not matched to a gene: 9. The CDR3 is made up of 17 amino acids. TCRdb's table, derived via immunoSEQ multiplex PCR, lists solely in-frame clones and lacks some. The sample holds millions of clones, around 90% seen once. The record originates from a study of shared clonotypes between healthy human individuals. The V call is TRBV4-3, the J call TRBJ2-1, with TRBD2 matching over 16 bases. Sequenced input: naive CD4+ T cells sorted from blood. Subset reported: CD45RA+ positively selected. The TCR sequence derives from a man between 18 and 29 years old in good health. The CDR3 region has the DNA TGCGCCAGCAGCCTCGGGACTAGCGGGAGGGCGGTGAGTGAGCAGTTCTTC. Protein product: CASSLGTSGRAVSEQFF.